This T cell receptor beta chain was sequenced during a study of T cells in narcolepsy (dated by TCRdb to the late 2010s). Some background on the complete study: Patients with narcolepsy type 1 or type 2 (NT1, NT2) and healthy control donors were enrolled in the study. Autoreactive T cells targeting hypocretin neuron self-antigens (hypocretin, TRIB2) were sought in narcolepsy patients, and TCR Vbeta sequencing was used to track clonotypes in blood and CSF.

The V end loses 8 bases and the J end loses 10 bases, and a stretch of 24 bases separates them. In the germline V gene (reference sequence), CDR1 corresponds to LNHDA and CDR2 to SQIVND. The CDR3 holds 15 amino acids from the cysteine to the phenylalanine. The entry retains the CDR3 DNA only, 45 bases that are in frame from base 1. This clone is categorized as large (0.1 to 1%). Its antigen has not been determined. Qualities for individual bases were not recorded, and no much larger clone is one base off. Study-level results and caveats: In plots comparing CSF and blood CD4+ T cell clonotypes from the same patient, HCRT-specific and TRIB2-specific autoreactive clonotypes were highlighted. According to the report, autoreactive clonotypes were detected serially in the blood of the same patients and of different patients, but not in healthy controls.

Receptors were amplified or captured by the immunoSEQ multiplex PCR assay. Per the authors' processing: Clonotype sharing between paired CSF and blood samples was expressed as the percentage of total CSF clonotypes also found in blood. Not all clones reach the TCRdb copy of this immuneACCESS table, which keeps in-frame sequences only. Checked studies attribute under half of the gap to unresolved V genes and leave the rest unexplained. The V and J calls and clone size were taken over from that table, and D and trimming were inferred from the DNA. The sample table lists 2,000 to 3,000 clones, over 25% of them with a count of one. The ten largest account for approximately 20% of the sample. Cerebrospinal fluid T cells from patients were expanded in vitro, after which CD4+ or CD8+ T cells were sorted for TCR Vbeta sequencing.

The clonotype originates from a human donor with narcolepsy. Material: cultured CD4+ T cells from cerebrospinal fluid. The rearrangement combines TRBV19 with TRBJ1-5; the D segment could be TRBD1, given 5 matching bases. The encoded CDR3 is CASYPGRDTVGPQHF. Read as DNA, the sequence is TGTGCCAGTTATCCGGGGCGGGATACTGTGGGACCCCAGCATTTT.